The sample holds one count of the clone carrying this T cell receptor (beta chain). The antigen is undetermined. Time point: patch test 3, about 24 weeks after DPC sensitization. This sample's treatment: therapeutic diphenylcyclopropenone sensitization with weekly scalp DPC. Trimming stripped 6 bases from V and 0 bases from J, with 16 bases between. Germline values: CDR1 DFQATT, CDR2 SNEGSKA (reference sequence). CDR3 length equals 15 residues. The data derive from a study of human T cells and chemical hapten exposure. Study-wide points: Donors were affected by alopecia, so their immune reaction might vary from that of healthy individuals.

MiXCR, applied by TCRdb to the RACE reads, yields one record per CDR3 protein. Among about 160,000 distinct CDR3 sequences, roughly a quarter were seen once, and the ten largest hold about 2%. This material consisted of whole blood, taken in connection with sensitization to the hapten diphenylcyclopropenone (DPC). V gene TRBV20-1 combines with J gene TRBJ2-3, with unresolved D. The TCR sequence derives from a woman between 18 and 30 years old with alopecia areata. Some clones in this sample may be carry-over from other donors' samples. The CDR3 region is CSAPSAMFSTDTQYF. The CDR3 DNA reads as TGCAGTGCGCCAAGCGCTATGTTTAGCACAGATACGCAGTATTTT.